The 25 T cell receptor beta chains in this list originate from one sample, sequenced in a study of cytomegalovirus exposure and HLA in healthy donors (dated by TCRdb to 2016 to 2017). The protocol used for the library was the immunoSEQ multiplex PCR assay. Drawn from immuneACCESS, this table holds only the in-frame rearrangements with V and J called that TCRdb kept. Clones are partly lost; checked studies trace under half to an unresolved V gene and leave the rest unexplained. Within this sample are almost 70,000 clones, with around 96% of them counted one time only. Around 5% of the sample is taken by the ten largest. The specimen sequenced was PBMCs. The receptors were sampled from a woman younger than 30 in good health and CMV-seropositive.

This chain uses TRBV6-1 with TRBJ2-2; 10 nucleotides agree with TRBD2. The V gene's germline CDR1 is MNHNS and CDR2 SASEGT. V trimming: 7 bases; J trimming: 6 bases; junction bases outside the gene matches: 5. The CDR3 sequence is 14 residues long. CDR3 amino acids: CASKLAGDPGELFF. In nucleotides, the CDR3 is TGTGCCAGCAAGCTAGCGGGGGACCCCGGGGAGCTGTTTTTT.

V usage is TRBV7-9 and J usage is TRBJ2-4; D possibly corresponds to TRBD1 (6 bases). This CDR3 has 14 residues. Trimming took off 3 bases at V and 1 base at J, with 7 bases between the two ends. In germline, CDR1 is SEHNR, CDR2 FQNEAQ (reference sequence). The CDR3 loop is CASSFQGAKNIQYF. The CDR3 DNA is TGTGCCAGCAGCTTTCAGGGGGCCAAAAACATTCAGTACTTC.

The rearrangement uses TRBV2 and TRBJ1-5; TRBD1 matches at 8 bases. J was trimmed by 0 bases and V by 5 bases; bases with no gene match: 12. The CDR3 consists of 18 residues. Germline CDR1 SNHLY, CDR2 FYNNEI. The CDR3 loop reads CASSTSPRQGSSNQPQHF. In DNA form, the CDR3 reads TGTGCCAGCAGTACCTCACCCCGACAGGGGAGTAGCAATCAGCCCCAGCATTTT. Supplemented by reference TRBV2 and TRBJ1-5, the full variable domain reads EPEVTQTPSHQVTQMGQEVILRCVPISNHLYFYWYRQILGQKVEFLVSFYNNEISEKSEIFDDQFSVERPDGSNFTLKIRSTKLEDSAMYFCASSTSPRQGSSNQPQHFGDGTRLSIL.

CDR3 amino acids: CATPSRPSYNEQFF. CDR3 nucleotides: TGTGCCACCCCGTCCCGTCCCTCCTACAATGAGCAGTTCTTC. The V call is TRBV21-1, the J call TRBJ2-1; the D call TRBD2 from the table was never checked on the DNA. TRBV21-1 is tagged as a pseudogene. This CDR3 has 14 amino acids.

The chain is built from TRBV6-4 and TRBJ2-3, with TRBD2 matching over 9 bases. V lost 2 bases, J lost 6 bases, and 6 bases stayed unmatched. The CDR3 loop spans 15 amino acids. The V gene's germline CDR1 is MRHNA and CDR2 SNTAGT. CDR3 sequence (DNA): TGTGCCAGCAGTGACGTCCCTAGCGGGACCGATACGCAGTATTTT. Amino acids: CASSDVPSGTDTQYF.

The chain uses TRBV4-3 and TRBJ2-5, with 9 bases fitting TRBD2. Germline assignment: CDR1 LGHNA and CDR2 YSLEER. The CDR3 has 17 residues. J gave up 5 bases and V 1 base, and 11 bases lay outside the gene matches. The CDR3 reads CASSQGRIAGVPETQYF. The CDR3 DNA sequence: TGCGCCAGCAGCCAAGGTCGTATAGCGGGAGTACCCGAGACCCAGTACTTC.

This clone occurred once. Here the CDR3 reads CASSQTHNEQFF. The CDR3 nucleotides read TGCGCCAGCAGCCAAACACACAATGAGCAGTTCTTC. The chain is built from TRBV4-3 and TRBJ2-1, with unresolved D. V was cut by 2 bases and J by 5 bases, with 4 bases left in between. There are 12 residues in the CDR3. Germline V gene data show CDR1 as LGHNA and CDR2 as YSLEER.

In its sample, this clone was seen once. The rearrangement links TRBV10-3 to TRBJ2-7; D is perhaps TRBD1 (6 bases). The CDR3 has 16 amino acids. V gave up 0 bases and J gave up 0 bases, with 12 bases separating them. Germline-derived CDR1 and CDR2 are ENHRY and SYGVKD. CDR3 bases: TGTGCCATCAGTGAGTCGATACAGGGTGACTCCTACGAGCAGTACTTC. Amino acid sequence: CAISESIQGDSYEQYF.

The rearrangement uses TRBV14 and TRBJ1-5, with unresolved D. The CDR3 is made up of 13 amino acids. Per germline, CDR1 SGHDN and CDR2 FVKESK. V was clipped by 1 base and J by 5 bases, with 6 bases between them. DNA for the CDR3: TGTGCCAGCAGCCAAGGAAGAGATCAGCCCCAGCATTTT. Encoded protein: CASSQGRDQPQHF.

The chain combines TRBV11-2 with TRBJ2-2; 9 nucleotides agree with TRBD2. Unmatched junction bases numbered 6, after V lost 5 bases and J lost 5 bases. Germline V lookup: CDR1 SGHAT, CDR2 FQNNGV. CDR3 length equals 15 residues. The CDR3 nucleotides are TGTGCCAGCAGCCCAGCGGGAGGAGGGACCGGGGAGCTGTTTTTT. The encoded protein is CASSPAGGGTGELFF. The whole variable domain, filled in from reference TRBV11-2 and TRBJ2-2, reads EAGVAQSPRYKIIEKRQSVAFWCNPISGHATLYWYQQILGQGPKLLIQFQNNGVVDDSQLPKDRFSAERLKGVDSTLKIQPAKLEDSAVYLCASSPAGGGTGELFFGEGSRLTVL.

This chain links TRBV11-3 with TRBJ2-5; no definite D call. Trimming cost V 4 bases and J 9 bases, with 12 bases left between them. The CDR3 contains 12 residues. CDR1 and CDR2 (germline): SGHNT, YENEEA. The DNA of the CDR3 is TGTGCCAGCAGCTCCACCAACAGTGCCCAGTACTTC. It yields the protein CASSSTNSAQYF. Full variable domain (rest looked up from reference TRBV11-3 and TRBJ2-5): EAGVVQSPRYKIIEKKQPVAFWCNPISGHNTLYWYLQNLGQGPELLIRYENEEAVDDSQLPKDRFSAERLKGVDSTLKIQPAELGDSAVYLCASSSTNSAQYFGPGTRLLVL.

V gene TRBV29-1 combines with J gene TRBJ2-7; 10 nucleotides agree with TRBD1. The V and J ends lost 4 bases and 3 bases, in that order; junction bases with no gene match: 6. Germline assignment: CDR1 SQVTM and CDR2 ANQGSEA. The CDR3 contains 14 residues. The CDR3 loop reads CSVVVRTGGYEQYF. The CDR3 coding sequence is TGCAGCGTTGTGGTCCGGACAGGGGGCTACGAGCAGTACTTC.

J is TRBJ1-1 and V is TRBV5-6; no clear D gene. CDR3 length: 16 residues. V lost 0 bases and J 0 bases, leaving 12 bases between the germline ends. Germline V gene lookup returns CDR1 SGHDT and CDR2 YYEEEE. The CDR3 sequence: CASSLGIGTMNTEAFF. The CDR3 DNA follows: TGTGCCAGCAGCTTGGGTATCGGTACCATGAACACTGAAGCTTTCTTT.

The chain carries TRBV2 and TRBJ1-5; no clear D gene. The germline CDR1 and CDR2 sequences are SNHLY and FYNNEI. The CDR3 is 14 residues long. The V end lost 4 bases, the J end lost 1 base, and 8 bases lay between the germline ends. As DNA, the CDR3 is TGTGCCAGCAGTGCTAGGATGAGCAATCAGCCCCAGCATTTT. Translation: CASSARMSNQPQHF.

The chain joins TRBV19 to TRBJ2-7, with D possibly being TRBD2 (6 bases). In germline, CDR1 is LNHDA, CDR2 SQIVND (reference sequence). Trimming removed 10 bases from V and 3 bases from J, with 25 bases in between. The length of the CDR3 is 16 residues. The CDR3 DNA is TGTGCCACCGGTGGGCTTCAAGGAGGGCCACTCTACGAGCAGTACTTC. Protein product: CATGGLQGGPLYEQYF.

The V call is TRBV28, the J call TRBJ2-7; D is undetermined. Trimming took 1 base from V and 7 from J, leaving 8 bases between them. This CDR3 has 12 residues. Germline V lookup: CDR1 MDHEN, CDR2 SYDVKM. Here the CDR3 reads CASSLSAWEQYF. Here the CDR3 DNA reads TGTGCCAGCAGTTTATCAGCGTGGGAGCAGTACTTC.

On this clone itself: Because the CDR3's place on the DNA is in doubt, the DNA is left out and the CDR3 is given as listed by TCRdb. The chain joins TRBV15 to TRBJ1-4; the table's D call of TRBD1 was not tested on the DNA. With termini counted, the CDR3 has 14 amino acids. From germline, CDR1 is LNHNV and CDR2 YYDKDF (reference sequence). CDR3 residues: CATSRFASGTGQFF.

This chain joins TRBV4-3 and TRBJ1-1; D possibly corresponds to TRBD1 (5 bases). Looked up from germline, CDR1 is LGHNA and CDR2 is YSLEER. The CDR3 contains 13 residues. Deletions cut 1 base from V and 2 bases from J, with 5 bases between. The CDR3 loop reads CASSQGTNTEAFF. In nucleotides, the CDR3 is TGCGCCAGCAGCCAAGGGACAAACACTGAAGCTTTCTTT.

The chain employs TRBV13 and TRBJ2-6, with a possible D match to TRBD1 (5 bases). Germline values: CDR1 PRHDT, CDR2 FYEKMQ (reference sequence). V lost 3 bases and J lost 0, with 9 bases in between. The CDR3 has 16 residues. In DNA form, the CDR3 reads TGTGCCAGCAGCTTTGGACACTTCTCTGGGGCCAACGTCCTGACTTTC. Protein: CASSFGHFSGANVLTF.

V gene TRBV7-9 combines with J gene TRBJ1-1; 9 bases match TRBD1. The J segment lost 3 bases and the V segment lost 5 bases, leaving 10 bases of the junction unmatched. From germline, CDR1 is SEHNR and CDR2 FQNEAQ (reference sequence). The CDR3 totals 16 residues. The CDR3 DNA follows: TGTGCCAGCAGCCGAGGACAGGGGAAAGGAGACACTGAAGCTTTCTTT. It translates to CASSRGQGKGDTEAFF.

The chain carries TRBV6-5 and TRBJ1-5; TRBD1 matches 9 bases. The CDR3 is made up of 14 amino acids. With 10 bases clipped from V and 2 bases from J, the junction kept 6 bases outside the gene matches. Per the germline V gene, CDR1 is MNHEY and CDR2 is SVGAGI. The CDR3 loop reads CATGRTGGNQPQHF. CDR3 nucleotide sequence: TGTGCCACTGGCCGGACAGGGGGCAATCAGCCCCAGCATTTT.

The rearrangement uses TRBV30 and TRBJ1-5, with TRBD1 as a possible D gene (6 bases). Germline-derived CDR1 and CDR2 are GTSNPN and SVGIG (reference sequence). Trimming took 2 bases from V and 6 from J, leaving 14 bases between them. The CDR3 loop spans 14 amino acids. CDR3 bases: TGTGCCTGGAGTTCGGGAGGCAGGGGTCAGCCCCAGCATTTT. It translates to CAWSSGGRGQPQHF.

The CDR3, as DNA: TGTGCCAGCAGCTCAGGACTAGCGGGGATTTACGAGCAGTACTTC. Protein product: CASSSGLAGIYEQYF. This chain uses TRBV11-1 with TRBJ2-7; 12 nucleotides match TRBD2. V gave up 4 bases and J gave up 4 bases; unmatched junction bases: 5. Germline V CDR1 and CDR2: SGHAT, FQDESV (reference sequence). The CDR3 consists of 15 residues.

CDR3 in DNA: TGTGCCAGCAGCTTAGAGCGGGTAACCGGGGAGCTGTTTTTT. Its protein product is CASSLERVTGELFF. The rearrangement joins TRBV7-9 to TRBJ2-2, with D tentatively TRBD2 (6 bases). The CDR3 contains 14 residues. V was pared by 1 base and J by 5 bases, with 8 bases between. Germline V gene data show CDR1 as SEHNR and CDR2 as FQNEAQ (reference sequence).

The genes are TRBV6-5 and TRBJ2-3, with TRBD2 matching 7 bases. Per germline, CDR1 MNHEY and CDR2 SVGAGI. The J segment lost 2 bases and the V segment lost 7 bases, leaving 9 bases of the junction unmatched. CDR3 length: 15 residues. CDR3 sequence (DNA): TGTGCCAGCAAACAGAGGGACTACCCCACAGATACGCAGTATTTT. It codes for CASKQRDYPTDTQYF.